The clone carrying this T cell receptor (beta chain) is termed medium-sized. No antigen is known for it. The data are from a study of spatial heterogeneity in lung cancer. TCRdb re-analysed the 5' RACE reads in MiXCR, keeping a single row per CDR3 protein. Among about 26,000 distinct CDR3 sequences listed, about 5.6% were seen once. The sample's time point: blood at routine non-recurrence follow-up after resection. The input material, whole RNA from tumor, nontumor lung or frozen PBMC, was sequenced unsorted. The CDR3 spans 18 residues. J gave up 3 bases and V 5 bases, and 18 bases lay outside the gene matches. Germline CDR1 reads WSHSY; CDR2 reads SAAADI. Points from the study as a whole: Ubiquitous expanded tumor TCRs were seen in blood more at resection than at follow-up.

The genes are TRBV10-2 and TRBJ1-1, with 7 bases lining up with TRBD1. The TCR originated in a male donor with early-stage non-small cell lung cancer. The sequenced sample was PBMCs, obtained at follow-up. The CDR3: CASSSIGTDQLLHTEAFF. Here the CDR3 DNA reads TGCGCCAGCAGTAGCATCGGGACAGACCAATTACTTCACACTGAAGCTTTCTTT.